At least ten counts were recorded for the clone carrying this T cell receptor beta chain. The target antigen is unknown. These data belong to a study of immune heterogeneity within non-small cell lung tumors. About the research overall: Histology included a handful of squamous cell carcinomas, approximately 10 non-squamous carcinomas and 1 unspecified tumor.

Bulk tumor gDNA, roughly 600 ng per sample, served as the TCR template. In surgery, several biopsies were collected from each primary tumor at widely spaced sites. Enrolled individuals presented with untreated, newly diagnosed non-small cell lung cancer and received curative surgery. Patients with newly diagnosed non-small cell lung cancer who underwent surgery with curative intent served as donors. Study findings and constraints: Most high-frequency T-cell receptor beta clonotypes were specific to a single patient. Multiple tumor sites within a patient showed recurrence of identical dominant CDR3 beta clonotypes; site-unique high-frequency clones were present as well.

CDR3 of TCR beta was amplified by multiplex PCR that used 32 V and 13 J primers. TCRdb recomputed calls from the multiplex PCR reads with MiXCR, one row per CDR3 protein. The data hold fewer than 15,000 distinct CDR3 sequences, with approximately 26% observed a single time. The sample was lung tumor tissue. This sequence was found in a middle-aged man with non-small cell lung cancer.

DNA of the CDR3: TGTGCCAGCAGCTTTCGGCAGACCCACTCTGGGGCCAACGTCCTGACTTTC. Amino acids: CASSFRQTHSGANVLTF. The V call is TRBV11-3, the J call TRBJ2-6; no definite D call. Germline CDR1 and CDR2: SGHNT and YENEEA. This CDR3 contains 17 residues. With 3 bases removed from V and 0 bases from J, the gap between germline ends came to 12 bases.